The 17 T cell receptor beta chains given below trace back to one sample, sequenced in a study of shared clonotypes between healthy human individuals. Naive CD8 cells lacked CD45RO and underwent positive selection for CCR7, leaving out terminally differentiated effector memory CD45RA+ cells. The repertoire was sequenced with immunoSEQ multiplex PCR; TCRdb's copy has only in-frame clones and lacks some. The table includes hundreds of thousands of clones, 95% to 97% detected once. Input material: naive CD8+ T cells sorted from blood. Source of these receptors: a woman in her twenties or thirties in good health.

The chain joins TRBV9 to TRBJ2-5, with a weak D call TRBD2 (6 bases). This CDR3 spans 15 amino acids. V lost 1 base to trimming and J lost 5 bases, with 15 bases between them. CDR1 and CDR2 (germline): SGDLS, YYNGEE. The CDR3 DNA reads as TGTGCCAGCAGCGTAAGGGTGGGAGGAGGTGAGACCCAGTACTTC. It yields the protein CASSVRVGGGETQYF.

This chain connects TRBV11-2 to TRBJ2-5; 15 bases map to TRBD2. With the DNA end fitting TRBJ2-7 better, the J assignment may be wrong. CDR1 SGHAT and CDR2 FQNNGV come from the germline V gene. This CDR3 is built from 16 residues. The CDR3 nucleotides are TGTGCCAGCAGCTTTGGACTAGCGGGAGGGTTCTACGAGCAGTACTTC. Protein sequence: CASSFGLAGGFYEQYF.

The gene calls are TRBV5-4 and TRBJ2-1; 7 bases agree with TRBD2. The CDR3 contains 16 residues. Germline-derived CDR1 and CDR2 are SGHNT and YYREEE (reference sequence). The V and J ends lost 3 bases and 5 bases, in that order; junction bases with no gene match: 11. The DNA for the CDR3 is TGTGCCAGCAGCTCCCCGGGGAGGGAGCTCGACAATGAGCAGTTCTTC. Its protein product is CASSSPGRELDNEQFF.

V gene TRBV7-9 combines with J gene TRBJ2-7, with no clear D. This CDR3 is built from 14 residues. The V gene lost 3 bases and the J gene lost 0 bases, with 9 bases spanning the gap. Germline assignment: CDR1 SEHNR and CDR2 FQNEAQ (reference sequence). The CDR3 loop reads CASSFGRSSYEQYF. CDR3 sequence (DNA): TGTGCCAGCAGCTTCGGCCGGAGCTCCTACGAGCAGTACTTC. Full variable domain (remainder filled in from reference TRBV7-9 and TRBJ2-7): DTGVSQNPRHKITKRGQNVTFRCDPISEHNRLYWYRQTLGQGPEFLTYFQNEAQLEKSRLLSDRFSAERPKGSFSTLEIQRTEQGDSAMYLCASSFGRSSYEQYFGPGTRLTVT.

CDR3 DNA sequence: TGCAGCGTTACTAGCGGGATTATTGATGAGCAGTTCTTC. Protein: CSVTSGIIDEQFF. The V gene is TRBV29-1, the J gene TRBJ2-1, with 10 bases lining up with TRBD2. Germline-derived CDR1 and CDR2 are SQVTM and ANQGSEA. Losses at the gene ends were 5 bases for V and 8 bases for J; bases not matched to a gene: 6. The CDR3 loop spans 13 amino acids.

In the case of this clone: Mismatch with germline at one junction end may stem from a read error. The sample has other DNA sequences that encode this CDR3 too. The V call is TRBV27, the J call TRBJ2-7; 8 nucleotides align to TRBD1. The CDR3 runs to 14 residues. Germline values: CDR1 MNHEY, CDR2 SMNVEV (reference sequence). The CDR3 here is CASRGDRTPYEQYF. As DNA, the CDR3 is TGTGCCAGCAGGGGGGACAGGACCCCCTACGAACAGTACTTC.

The V gene is TRBV7-2, the J gene TRBJ1-5; D is unresolved. The CDR3 is made up of 16 amino acids. Germline V gives CDR1 SGHTA, CDR2 FQGNSA. Trimming stripped 1 base from V and 3 bases from J, with 13 bases between. CDR3 residues: CASSLDPRRTNQPQHF. In DNA form, the CDR3 reads TGTGCCAGCAGCTTAGATCCCAGGCGGACCAATCAGCCCCAGCATTTT.

V is TRBV7-8 and J is TRBJ1-4, with D maybe TRBD1 (5 bases). Germline values: CDR1 SGHVS, CDR2 FQNEAQ. CDR3 size: 14 residues. V lost 3 bases to trimming and J lost 4 bases, with 9 bases between them. Written as DNA, the CDR3 is TGTGCCAGCAGCTTGGGGGATTTTAATGAAAAACTGTTTTTT. Protein product: CASSLGDFNEKLFF.

The chain is built from TRBV7-6 and TRBJ2-2; D might be TRBD2 (6 bases). Per germline, CDR1 SGHVS and CDR2 FNYEAQ. Deletions cut 5 bases from V and 5 bases from J, with 21 bases between. The CDR3 runs 17 residues. CDR3 bases: TGTGCCAGCAGCCAAGGCACGGGACTCTGGGGAACCGGGGAGCTGTTTTTT. Translating it yields CASSQGTGLWGTGELFF.

This chain connects TRBV7-9 to TRBJ2-5; the D call may be TRBD1 or TRBD2 (5 bases each). The J call may be faulty, since TRBJ2-7 better matches the DNA end. This CDR3 is built from 14 residues. Germline CDR1 is SEHNR and CDR2 is FQNEAQ (reference sequence). CDR3 coding DNA: TGTGCCAGCAGCACCCCCGGGACCGCCTACGAGCAGTACTTC. Its translation: CASSTPGTAYEQYF.

The chain is built from TRBV14 and TRBJ1-5; D perhaps matches TRBD1 (6 bases). The germline V gene encodes CDR1 SGHDN and CDR2 FVKESK. V was clipped by 2 bases and J by 5 bases, with 13 bases between them. CDR3 length equals 15 residues. CDR3 DNA: TGTGCCAGCAGCCAAAACAGGGTGTTGGATCAGCCCCAGCATTTT. It codes for CASSQNRVLDQPQHF.

This clone was observed a few times. The chain uses TRBV2 and TRBJ1-1; unclear D gene. The CDR3 sequence is 11 residues long. Trimming took off 8 bases at V and 4 bases at J, with 8 bases between the two ends. Germline V CDR1 and CDR2: SNHLY, FYNNEI. The CDR3 loop is CASEETTEAFF. CDR3 DNA sequence: TGTGCCAGCGAAGAGACCACTGAAGCTTTCTTT.

The CDR3 loop is CASSIHETYEQYF. The CDR3 DNA reads TGTGCCAGCAGTATACATGAAACCTACGAGCAGTACTTC. The chain couples TRBV27 to TRBJ2-7; D remains unclear. From germline, CDR1 is MNHEY and CDR2 SMNVEV (reference sequence). The germline V and J ends were trimmed by 5 bases and 2 bases, with 10 bases remaining between them. The CDR3 loop spans 13 amino acids.

The chain recombines TRBV13 with TRBJ1-2; D may be TRBD1 (6 bases). This CDR3 comprises 14 residues. V lost 4 bases and J lost 4, with 13 bases in between. CDR1 PRHDT and CDR2 FYEKMQ come from the germline V gene (reference sequence). CDR3 nucleotide sequence: TGTGCCAGCAGCTCCCGACAGGCCCTCTATGGCTACACCTTC. This codes for CASSSRQALYGYTF.

The chain uses TRBV28 and TRBJ1-5; D is possibly TRBD1 (6 bases). The CDR3 is 14 residues long. Trimming cost V 7 bases and J 3 bases, with 13 bases left between them. From germline, CDR1 is MDHEN and CDR2 SYDVKM. CDR3 sequence (DNA): TGTGCCAGCAAGGGGGACTCCGACAATCAGCCCCAGCATTTT. It specifies CASKGDSDNQPQHF.

The gene calls are TRBV19 and TRBJ2-5; D could derive from TRBD1 or TRBD2 (5 bases each). The V end was cut by 5 bases, the J end by 3 bases, with 16 bases between. The germline V gene encodes CDR1 LNHDA and CDR2 SQIVND (reference sequence). The CDR3 totals 15 residues. The DNA of the CDR3 is TGTGCCAGTAGTGTGACGTGGGACGGTAAAGAGACCCAGTACTTC. Its protein product is CASSVTWDGKETQYF.

The chain joins TRBV9 to TRBJ2-7; D could derive from TRBD1 or TRBD2 (5 bases each). The V end was cut by 7 bases, the J end by 5 bases, with 16 bases between. Per the germline V gene, CDR1 is SGDLS and CDR2 is YYNGEE. There are 13 residues in the CDR3. Here the CDR3 DNA reads TGTGCCAGCCGGGGCCAGGGTGATGACGAGCAGTACTTC. Its protein product is CASRGQGDDEQYF. Complete variable domain (other parts from reference TRBV9 and TRBJ2-7): DSGVTQTPKHLITATGQRVTLRCSPRSGDLSVYWYQQSLDQGLQFLIQYYNGEERAKGNILERFSAQQFPDLHSELNLSSLELGDSALYFCASRGQGDDEQYFGPGTRLTVT.